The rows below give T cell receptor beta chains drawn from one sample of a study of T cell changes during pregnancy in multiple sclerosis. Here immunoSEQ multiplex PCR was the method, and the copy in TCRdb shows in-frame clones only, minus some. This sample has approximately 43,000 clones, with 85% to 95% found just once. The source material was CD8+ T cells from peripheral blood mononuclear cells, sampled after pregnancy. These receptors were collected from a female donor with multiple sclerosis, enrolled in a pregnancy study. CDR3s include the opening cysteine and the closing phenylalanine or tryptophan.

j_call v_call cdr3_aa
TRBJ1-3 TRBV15 CATSRDRASGNTIYF
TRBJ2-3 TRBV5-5 CASSPRSGGAGDTQYF
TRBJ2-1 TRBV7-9 CASSPGALYNEQFF
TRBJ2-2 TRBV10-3 CATAGTEGLAGELFF
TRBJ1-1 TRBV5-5 CASSQDFSGGNTEAFF
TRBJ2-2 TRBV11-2 CASSPGQGSTGELFF
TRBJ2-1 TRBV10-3 CAISLGYEQFF
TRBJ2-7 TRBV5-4 CASSLGQGALEQYF
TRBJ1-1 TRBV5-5 CASSLVRANTEAFF
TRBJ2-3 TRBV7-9 CASSQGQGAVNTQYF
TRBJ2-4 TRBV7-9 CASSAGVAKNIQYF
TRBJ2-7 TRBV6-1 CASSADRGAYEQYF
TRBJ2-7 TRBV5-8 CASSDGLAGEGYF
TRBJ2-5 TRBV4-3 CASSQDVVLAGNQETQYF
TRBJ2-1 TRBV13 CASNGQGSYNEQFF
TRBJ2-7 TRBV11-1 CASSSGQGYEQYF
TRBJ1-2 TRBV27 CASSLSGRDRANYGYTF
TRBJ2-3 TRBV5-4 CASSLIEASTDTQYF
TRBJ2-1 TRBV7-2 CASSLSEYLEQFF
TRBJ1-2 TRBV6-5 CASSYGGASNYGYTF
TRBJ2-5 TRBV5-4 CASSSLTSMETQYF
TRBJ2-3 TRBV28 CASSSERSTDTQYF